These T cell receptor beta chains were read from a single sample in a study of shared clonotypes between healthy human individuals. Profiled with immunoSEQ multiplex PCR; TCRdb holds only in-frame clones, not every one. This table has 900,000 to 1,200,000 clones, around 82% appearing once. The sample taken for sequencing was memory CD4+ T cells from PBMCs. These receptors were collected from a man between 18 and 29 years old in good health. Some clones in this sample may be carry-over from other donors' samples. Both conserved end residues are part of each CDR3. A D gene is named only where the DNA matches it firmly. Clone size is stated in some rows and not others, as once, few, many or a class when expanded.

>-|TRBV7-2|TRBJ2-5|-
TGTGCCAGCAGCTTGGTCAGGGGGAGGCCCCTCCAAGAGACCCAGTACTTC
CASSLVRGRPLQETQYF
>-|TRBV29-1|TRBJ2-6|-
TGCAGCGCACCGGTGGGGTCTGGAGGGGCCAACGTCCTGACTTTC
CSAPVGSGGANVLTF
>-|TRBV7-3|TRBJ1-5|-
TGTGCCAGCAGCTTATTGGGACCCAATCAGCCCCAGCATTTT
CASSLLGPNQPQHF
>-|TRBV6-5|TRBJ2-2|-
TGTGCCAGCAGTTACACCGGGTCTACCGGGGAGCTGTTTTTT
CASSYTGSTGELFF
>-|TRBV4-1|TRBJ1-1|-
TGCGCCAGCAGCCAAGTAATGTCGAGCACTGAAGCTTTCTTT
CASSQVMSSTEAFF
>-|TRBV2|TRBJ2-3|-
TGTGCCAGCACCCTTTTAGATACGCAGTATTTT
CASTLLDTQYF
>-|TRBV10-3|TRBJ1-2|once
TGTGCCATCAGTGAGTCGCAGGGACACCGGAGGCAGAACTATGGCTACACCTTC
CAISESQGHRRQNYGYTF
>-|TRBV5-4|TRBJ1-1|-
TGTGCCAGCAGCTTGGGTGGGGGGGAGACTGAAGCTTTCTTT
CASSLGGGETEAFF
>-|TRBV29-1|TRBJ1-5|-
TGCAGCGTTCAAGCAGGGATAGGTCAGCCCCAGCATTTT
CSVQAGIGQPQHF
>TRBD1|TRBV19|TRBJ2-6|-
TGTGCCAGTAGTGCCTTCCGGGACAGGGCCTCTGGGGCCAACGTCCTGACTTTC
CASSAFRDRASGANVLTF
>-|TRBV5-1|TRBJ2-6|few
TGCGCCAGCAGCTTAGTGTTGGGCTCTGGGGCCAACGTCCTGACTTTC
CASSLVLGSGANVLTF
>TRBD2|TRBV18|TRBJ2-1|-
TGTGCCAGCTCGCCCCCATTAGCGGGAGATAGCAATGAGCAGTTCTTC
CASSPPLAGDSNEQFF
>TRBD2|TRBV2|TRBJ2-7|-
TGTGCCAGCAGTTATAGCGGGAGAGGGTACGAGCAGTACTTC
CASSYSGRGYEQYF
>TRBD1|TRBV5-1|TRBJ2-5|-
TGCGCCAGCAGCACAGGGGGCCAAGAGACCCAGTACTTC
CASSTGGQETQYF
>-|TRBV15|TRBJ1-1|-
TGTGCCACCAGCAGGGATTGGACTGAAGCTTTCTTT
CATSRDWTEAFF
>TRBD2|TRBV4-1|TRBJ2-7|many
TGCGCCAGCAGCCCGCGGGAGGGCCCCTACGAGCAGTACTTC
CASSPREGPYEQYF
>TRBD1|TRBV6-6|TRBJ1-2|-
TGTGCCAGCAGTCCAGCCGGGACAGGGAGCTATGGCTACACCTTC
CASSPAGTGSYGYTF
>TRBD1|TRBV2|TRBJ2-1|-
TGTGCCAGCAGCCGGGACAGGGGTGGCAATGAGCAGTTCTTC
CASSRDRGGNEQFF
>-|TRBV27|TRBJ2-4|-
TGTGCCAGCAGTCCCGGGCCTGTTAGGAACATTCAGTACTTC
CASSPGPVRNIQYF
>-|TRBV9|TRBJ1-2|-
TGTGCCAGCAGCGTAAGGGACATAAAGGATGGCTACACCTTC
CASSVRDIKDGYTF
>-|TRBV27|TRBJ1-1|few
TGTGCCAACCCATATCTAGGGGGGGAGAACACTGAAGCTTTCTTT
CANPYLGGENTEAFF
>-|TRBV12-5|TRBJ1-1|many
TGTGCTAGTGGAATTCCTCAAGGGCCGTCTTTCTTT
CASGIPQGPSFF
>-|TRBV28|TRBJ2-3|once
TGTGCCAGCAGTCAGGGGCTAGCGCCCAACACAGATACGCAGTATTTT
CASSQGLAPNTDTQYF
>TRBD2|TRBV7-2|TRBJ2-7|-
TGTGCCAGCAGTACCGGGACTAGCGTGCTCGAGCAGTACTTC
CASSTGTSVLEQYF
>-|TRBV15|TRBJ1-5|-
TGTGCCACCAGCAGAGTTGATAGCACCTGGAATCAGCCCCAGCATTTT
CATSRVDSTWNQPQHF
>-|TRBV11-2|TRBJ1-2|-
TGTGCCAGCAGCCAGAGGGTGTCGACTAACTATGGCTACACCTTC
CASSQRVSTNYGYTF
>-|TRBV7-2|TRBJ1-1|-
TGTGCCAGCAGCTGGGGGGGAGCCGCTTTCTTT
CASSWGGAAFF
>-|TRBV7-9|TRBJ2-3|-
TGTGCCACCCTACTCGCCTATACGCAGTATTTT
CATLLAYTQYF
>TRBD1|TRBV28|TRBJ2-1|-
TGTGCCAGCAGGACGGGACAGGGACTCAATGAGCAGTTCTTC
CASRTGQGLNEQFF
>-|TRBV5-1|TRBJ2-5|-
TGCGCCAGCAGCTTCAGGGGACCCCAAGAGACCCAGTACTTC
CASSFRGPQETQYF
>TRBD1|TRBV29-1|TRBJ2-1|-
TGCAGCGTTGAGGGCAGGGGGCGGGTTGAGGCCTACAATGAGCAGTTCTTC
CSVEGRGRVEAYNEQFF
>-|TRBV10-2|TRBJ2-5|-
TGCGCCAGCCGTGAGACAGGACGAATAGAGACCCAGTACTTC
CASRETGRIETQYF
>-|TRBV6-1|TRBJ2-3|few
TGTGCCAGCAGTGAATTGGGCAGCGTGGTAAATACGCAGTATTTT
CASSELGSVVNTQYF
>TRBD2|TRBV19|TRBJ2-3|once
TGTGCCAGTAGTAGCTCCGGGAGGGCGGTAGATACGCAGTATTTT
CASSSSGRAVDTQYF
>-|TRBV10-3|TRBJ2-1|-
TGTGCCATCAGTGAGTCGGGAATAGGGGTGAGCTCCTACAATGAGCAGTTCTTC
CAISESGIGVSSYNEQFF
>-|TRBV7-3|TRBJ2-7|few
TGTGCCAGCAGCTTAGGGGTCGGCGAGCAGTACTTC
CASSLGVGEQYF
>TRBD1|TRBV10-3|TRBJ2-1|-
TGTGCCATCAGTGGCAAGGTTGGGGACAGCAACAATGAGCAGTTCTTC
CAISGKVGDSNNEQFF
>-|TRBV29-1|TRBJ1-5|once
TGCAGCGTTGTGGATTCTCTTAATCAGCCCCAGCATTTT
CSVVDSLNQPQHF
>-|TRBV7-2|TRBJ2-1|-
TGTGCCAGCAGCTTAGTCGGATACAATGAGCAGTTCTTC
CASSLVGYNEQFF
>-|TRBV5-1|TRBJ2-3|-
TGCGCCAGCAGCTTGGGGCTAGTAAGCACAGATACGCAGTATTTT
CASSLGLVSTDTQYF
>-|TRBV18|TRBJ1-1|-
TGTGCCAGCTCTTCCACCTCGACAGTGATGAACACTGAAGCTTTCTTT
CASSSTSTVMNTEAFF
>TRBD1|TRBV30|TRBJ2-7|-
TGTGCCTGGAGGACAGGGGGCCACGAGCAGTACTTC
CAWRTGGHEQYF
>-|TRBV18|TRBJ1-2|-
TGTGCCAGCTCACGACTTTTTATGGGTCCCCAGACGAATTCTAACTATGGCTACACCTTC
CASSRLFMGPQTNSNYGYTF
>-|TRBV15|TRBJ2-5|-
TGTGCCACCAGCAGAGCGGGACCCAAGCTCCAAGAGACCCAGTACTTC
CATSRAGPKLQETQYF
>-|TRBV30|TRBJ1-2|-
TGTGCCTGGAGCGCGGACGGAGATCCCACCTTC
CAWSADGDPTF
>TRBD2|TRBV7-2|TRBJ2-3|once
TGTGCCAGCAGCGGCAGCGGGATGGGCGGGACAGATACGCAGTATTTT
CASSGSGMGGTDTQYF
>TRBD2|TRBV28|TRBJ2-1|-
TGTGCCAGCAGCCCCGGGACTAGCGAATACAATGAGCAGTTCTTC
CASSPGTSEYNEQFF
>-|TRBV7-9|TRBJ2-1|-
TGTGCCAGCAGCCCACCTGGAGGGGACAATGAGCAGTTCTTC
CASSPPGGDNEQFF
>-|TRBV2|TRBJ1-2|-
TGTGCCAGCAGTGAAAACCCGACACCGATCTATGGCTACACCTTC
CASSENPTPIYGYTF
>TRBD1|TRBV7-3|TRBJ1-2|-
TGTGCCAGCAGCCCTGAACCGGGACAGGGGGCGTTCGGCTACACCTTC
CASSPEPGQGAFGYTF